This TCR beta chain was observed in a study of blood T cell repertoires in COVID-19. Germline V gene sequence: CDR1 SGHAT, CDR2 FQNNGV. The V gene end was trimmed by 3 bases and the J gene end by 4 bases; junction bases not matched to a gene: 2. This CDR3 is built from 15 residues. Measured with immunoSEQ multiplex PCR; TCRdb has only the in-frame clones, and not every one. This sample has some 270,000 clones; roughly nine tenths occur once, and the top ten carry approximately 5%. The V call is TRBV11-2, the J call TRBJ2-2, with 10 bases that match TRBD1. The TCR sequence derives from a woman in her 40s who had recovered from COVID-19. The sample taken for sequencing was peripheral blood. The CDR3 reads CASSLGTGATGELFF. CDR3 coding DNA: TGTGCCAGCAGCTTGGGGACAGGGGCCACCGGGGAGCTGTTTTTT. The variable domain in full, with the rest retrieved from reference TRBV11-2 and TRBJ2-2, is EAGVAQSPRYKIIEKRQSVAFWCNPISGHATLYWYQQILGQGPKLLIQFQNNGVVDDSQLPKDRFSAERLKGVDSTLKIQPAKLEDSAVYLCASSLGTGATGELFFGEGSRLTVL.